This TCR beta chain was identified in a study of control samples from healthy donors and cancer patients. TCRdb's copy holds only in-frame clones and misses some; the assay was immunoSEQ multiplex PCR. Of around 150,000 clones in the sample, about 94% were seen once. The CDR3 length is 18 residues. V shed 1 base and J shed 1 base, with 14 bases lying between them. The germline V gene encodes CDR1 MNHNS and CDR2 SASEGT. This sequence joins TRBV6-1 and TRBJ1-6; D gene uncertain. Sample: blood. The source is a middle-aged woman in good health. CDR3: CASSEDNPSRSYNSPLHF. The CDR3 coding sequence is TGTGCCAGCAGTGAAGATAATCCATCAAGGTCCTATAATTCACCCCTCCACTTT.